This T cell receptor beta chain was documented in a study of blood T cells in healthy people across ages (dated by TCRdb to the mid-2010s). Regarding the study in general: Template switching captured roughly one uniquely barcoded TCR beta cDNA molecule per two T cells in model experiments. Age-related changes in TCR beta repertoire diversity were measured in the study by deep sequencing normalized with unique cDNA molecular identifiers. Donors were grouped into four age groups: young (average 16 years), middle-aged (roughly 37), aged (roughly 62) and long-lived (approximately 82). To avoid experimental bias, donors of different ages were distributed randomly across sequencing lanes. The study analyzed two additional independent replicas of 1 million unique cDNA reads from the same blood draw for two donors, one aged 18 to 30 and one aged 80 or older. What the authors observed across the whole study: Bulk unsorted PBMC profiling prevented conclusive comparison of naive and antigen-experienced compartments. As age increased, observed TCR beta diversity per million T cells dropped in a roughly linear way, and a significant reduction was already evident by age 40. The percentage of naive T cells measured by flow cytometry correlated strongly with observed TCR beta diversity. Donor CMV infection status was unknown, potentially confounding age-related changes in expanded clonotypes. Estimates of total diversity based on one million sequenced T cells were considered lower bounds and underestimates. Compared with the aged group, the long-lived group had more naive CD4+ T cells, fewer expanded clones and increased TCR diversity, a pattern suggesting age selection.

There are a few counts of this clonotype. The antigen it binds to is not known. Nothing much larger sits one base from this clone, and base qualities are not available. As encoded in the germline V gene (reference sequence), CDR1 is LGHDT while CDR2 is YNNKEL. V is cut by 6 bases and J by 4 bases, and the space between the germline ends is 15 bases. Taken from cysteine to phenylalanine, the CDR3 has 14 residues. Only CDR3 DNA remains: 42 bases, in frame from the first base. The library was produced with 5' RACE. Data came from an Illumina HiSeq 2500. A second PCR of roughly 6 to 12 cycles was performed with a sample-barcoded 5' primer and a J-beta primer mix. Each TCR beta cDNA molecule received a unique molecular identifier from a template-switch 5' adaptor carrying 12 random nucleotides. Each sample yielded at least 2.5 million CDR3-containing paired-end reads. All of the RNA was converted into first-strand cDNA using the Mint cDNA synthesis kit, with a TRBC-specific oligonucleotide serving as the primer. All cDNA was treated with uracil-DNA glycosylase and then went through a first 18-cycle PCR with the universal primers M1SS and BC2_uni_R. Under the source paper's analysis protocol: For normalization, 1 million high-quality reads were randomly selected from each sample, with every read carrying a distinct molecular identifier. Reads with shared molecular identifiers were discarded instead of being binned into consensus sequences. CDR3 identification, clonotype clustering and error correction used MiTCR with a Q25 quality threshold and the strictest error-elimination algorithm. A nonparametric unseen species model using Euler transformation provided a lower-bound estimate of total TCR beta diversity. TCRdb handled the public reads itself, with Q25 trimming in fastp and clone calling in MiXCR, and kept productive beta chains. Entries are consolidated by CDR3 protein sequence, retaining the most common genes and DNA. The V and J calls follow TCRdb's processing rather than the paper's. The sample table holds some 690,000 distinct CDR3 sequences, of which over 20% were seen once. Jointly, the top ten make up about 20% of the sample.

The 39 donors, aged roughly 6 to 90 years, were systemically healthy Caucasian individuals from Russia. Each donor gave around 9.9 milliliters of peripheral blood, collected into EDTA-treated Vacutainer tubes. Ficoll-Paque density-gradient centrifugation was used to isolate PBMCs, with at least 6.5 million per sample. Total RNA, at least 5 micrograms per sample, was extracted from PBMCs with Trizol reagent. The percentages of naive CD45RAhigh/CD27high T cells were determined by flow cytometry on a PBMC aliquot from every donor. This sequence uses TRBV3-1 and TRBJ1-1, with the D segment identity uncertain. The sample was blood. The TCR was taken from a man aged 70 or older in good health. The bases are TGTGCCAGCAGACTCGGAGTCGCGGGCACTGAAGCTTTCTTT. Its protein is CASRLGVAGTEAFF. The CDR3 plus the reference TRBV3-1 and TRBJ1-1 genes for the other parts give the full variable domain: DTAVSQTPKYLVTQMGNDKSIKCEQNLGHDTMYWYKQDSKKFLKIMFSYNNKELIINETVPNRFSPKSPDKAHLNLHINSLELGDSAVYFCASRLGVAGTEAFFGQGTRLTVV.